A single sample is the source of the 3 T cell receptor beta chains below, sequenced in a study of blood T cell repertoires in COVID-19. Here immunoSEQ multiplex PCR was the method, and the copy in TCRdb shows in-frame clones only, minus some. The sample consists of roughly 87,000 clones, 75% to 90% of them appearing once. Sequencing was done on a sample of peripheral blood. The receptors stem from an elderly woman with active COVID-19.

The chain has TRBV7-2 and TRBJ2-1; D may be TRBD2 (6 bases). The CDR3 contains 18 residues. The V end was cut by 3 bases, the J end by 0 bases, with 18 bases between. CDR1 and CDR2 (germline): SGHTA, FQGNSA. This CDR3 reads CASSFPGLRKSSYNEQFF. CDR3 nucleotide sequence: TGTGCCAGCAGCTTCCCGGGACTCCGAAAGAGCTCCTACAATGAGCAGTTCTTC.

V usage is TRBV6-2 or TRBV6-3 and J usage is TRBJ2-1; 7 positions agree with TRBD2. The CDR3 loop spans 16 amino acids. Per the germline V gene, CDR1 is MNHEY and CDR2 is SVGEGT. The junction had 13 bases not matched to a gene; V was cut back by 6 bases and J by 5 bases. CDR3 amino acids: CASSLLGASGNNEQFF. As DNA, the CDR3 is TGTGCCAGCAGCCTCCTTGGGGCTAGCGGAAACAATGAGCAGTTCTTC.

The rearrangement links TRBV24-1 to TRBJ2-1; D remains unclear. V was cut by 3 bases and J by 0 bases, with 11 bases left in between. Germline CDR1 KGHDR, CDR2 SFDVKD. The CDR3 has 16 residues. Here the CDR3 reads CATSDNNYISYNEQFF. The DNA of the CDR3 is TGTGCCACCAGTGATAACAATTATATCTCCTACAATGAGCAGTTCTTC.